This TCR beta chain emerged from a study of long-term antiretroviral therapy in people with HIV. Overall study context: The oldest samples precede the 2015 immediate-ART recommendation by about a decade. The study, taken as a whole, reports: The clones with expansion before ART were dominant in the repertoire at all time points. HIV repertoires had narrower CDR3 length ranges than controls.

At survey level, the immunoSEQ assay was run in its v3.0 version. A target of roughly 40,000-55,000 T-cell genomes per sample was set for sequencing. Profiled with immunoSEQ multiplex PCR; TCRdb holds only in-frame clones, not every one. This sample has some 5,000 clones, with around 80% found just once. From germline, CDR1 is MNHEY and CDR2 SMNVEV (reference sequence). Trimming removed 0 bases at V and 5 bases at J, with 13 bases between. CDR3 size: 15 residues. As for this clone: The antigen remains undetermined.

Sequenced material: unsorted PBMCs, taken 1.8 years before starting antiretroviral therapy. The chain is built from TRBV27 and TRBJ1-1; D perhaps matches TRBD1 (6 bases). This clonotype originated in a man in his forties with HIV. CDR3 in DNA: TGTGCCAGCAGTTTATCGTCCAGAGGGGGAACTGAAGCTTTCTTT. Its translation: CASSLSSRGGTEAFF.